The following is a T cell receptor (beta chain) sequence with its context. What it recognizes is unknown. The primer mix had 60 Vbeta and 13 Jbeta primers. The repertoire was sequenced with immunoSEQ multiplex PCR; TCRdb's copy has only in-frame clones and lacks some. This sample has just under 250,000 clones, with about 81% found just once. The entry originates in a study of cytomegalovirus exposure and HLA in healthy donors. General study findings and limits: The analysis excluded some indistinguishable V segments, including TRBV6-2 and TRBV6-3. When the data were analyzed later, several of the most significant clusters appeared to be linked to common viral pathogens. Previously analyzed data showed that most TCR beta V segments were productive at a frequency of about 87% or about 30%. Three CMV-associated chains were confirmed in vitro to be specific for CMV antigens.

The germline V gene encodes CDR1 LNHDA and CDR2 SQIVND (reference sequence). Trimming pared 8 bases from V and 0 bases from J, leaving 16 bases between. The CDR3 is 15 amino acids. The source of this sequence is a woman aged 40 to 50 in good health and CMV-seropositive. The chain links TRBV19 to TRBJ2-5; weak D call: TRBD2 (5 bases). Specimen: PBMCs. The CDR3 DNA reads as TGTGCCAGTTCTCCCGACCGGACTGACCAAGAGACCCAGTACTTC. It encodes CASSPDRTDQETQYF.